The 6 T cell receptor beta chains in this list originate from one sample, sequenced in a study of T cell repertoires in cytomegalovirus infection. TCRdb re-derived calls from the reads in MiXCR, one entry per CDR3 protein. The sample carries over 150,000 distinct CDR3 sequences, approximately 15% recorded once. Sequenced material: PBMCs. These receptors were collected from a human donor in good health (CMV status not recorded). Some clones in this sample may be carry-over from other donors' samples.

The rearrangement uses TRBV20-1 and TRBJ2-3; 8 positions match TRBD2. CDR3 size: 13 residues. V lost 3 bases, J lost 8 bases, and 7 bases stayed unmatched. The germline V gene has CDR1 DFQATT and CDR2 SNEGSKA (reference sequence). The CDR3 loop is CSASQRERGTQYF. The CDR3 DNA sequence: TGCAGTGCTAGTCAGCGGGAGAGGGGTACGCAGTATTTT.

In this sample, this clonotype turned up a few times. The CDR3, as DNA: TGTGCCAGCAGAGGTGGACAGGGGAGGATCGGGGAGCTGTTTTTT. This codes for CASRGGQGRIGELFF. This chain joins TRBV28 and TRBJ2-2; 9 bases are a match to TRBD1. There are 15 residues in the CDR3. Germline V CDR1 and CDR2: MDHEN, SYDVKM. J was trimmed by 7 bases and V by 6 bases; bases with no gene match: 9.

In this sample, this clonotype turned up many times. The chain carries TRBV6-2 or TRBV6-3 and TRBJ2-7, with 9 bases identical to TRBD1. CDR1 MNHEY and CDR2 SVGEGT come from the germline V gene. Unmatched junction bases numbered 5, after V lost 0 bases and J lost 5 bases. The CDR3 has 15 residues. In DNA, the CDR3 is TGTGCCAGCAGTTACTCTGGACAGGGGAGAAACGAGCAGTACTTC. Amino acid sequence: CASSYSGQGRNEQYF.

This clonotype was detected ten times or more. CDR3 protein: CASSLGYSSYNEQFF. The CDR3 nucleotides read TGTGCCAGCAGCTTAGGATATAGCTCCTACAATGAGCAGTTCTTC. The chain links TRBV7-2 to TRBJ2-1; D unclear. V was clipped by 1 base and J by 0 bases, with 7 bases between them. CDR3 size: 15 residues. Germline CDR1 SGHTA, CDR2 FQGNSA.

This clonotype was seen at least ten times. V and J are TRBV7-9 and TRBJ2-5; 8 nucleotides agree with TRBD1. The CDR3 has 15 residues. J lost 0 bases, V lost 11 bases, and 11 bases had no gene match. Germline CDR1 reads SEHNR; CDR2 reads FQNEAQ (reference sequence). The CDR3 DNA sequence: TGTGCCCCGCCGGGACAGGAGAAGTACCAAGAGACCCAGTACTTC. Protein sequence: CAPPGQEKYQETQYF.

The chain uses TRBV2 and TRBJ2-1; 9 bases match TRBD2. V dropped 1 base and J dropped 10; count of bases not matched to a gene: 8. This CDR3 is built from 15 residues. The germline V gene encodes CDR1 SNHLY and CDR2 FYNNEI. CDR3 DNA: TGTGCCAGCAGTGAAGGGGGCGGGAGGGCCGGGGAGCAGTTCTTC. Translated: CASSEGGGRAGEQFF.